The 7 T cell receptor beta chains presented below share a single source sample, sequenced in a study of T cells in narcolepsy. Assay: immunoSEQ multiplex PCR; the TCRdb copy retains only in-frame clones and omits some. The top ten hold approximately 2.2% of the sample, which has 30,000 to 40,000 clones, 81% seen once. The sequencing sample was made of memory (CD45RA-) CD4+ T cells from blood. These receptors were obtained from a human donor in good health.

About this clone itself: Sequence at one end of the junction differs from germline and may be a read error. The chain couples TRBV5-4 to TRBJ2-7, with a weak D call TRBD1 (6 bases). The CDR3 runs 13 residues. Germline V lookup: CDR1 SGHNT, CDR2 YYREEE (reference sequence). The CDR3 bases are TGTGCCAGCAGCTTGCAGGGGAAGATCAAAGTCCACTTC. It yields the protein CASSLQGKIKVHF.

The chain uses TRBV28 and TRBJ1-2; D not resolved. Germline lookup yields CDR1 MDHEN and CDR2 SYDVKM. The CDR3 runs to 13 residues. V was cut by 2 bases and J by 8 bases, with 12 bases left in between. The CDR3 spells CASSLKLTIGYTF. CDR3 bases: TGTGCCAGCAGTTTAAAGCTAACTATAGGCTACACCTTC.

The chain couples TRBV18 to TRBJ2-1, with unresolved D. The V end lost 3 bases, the J end lost 0 bases, and 12 bases lay between the germline ends. Germline V gene data show CDR1 as KGHSH and CDR2 as LQKENI. The CDR3 is made up of 16 amino acids. In nucleotides, the CDR3 is TGTGCCAGCTCACCCGCATCATCTCCCTCCTACAATGAGCAGTTCTTC. It specifies CASSPASSPSYNEQFF. The variable domain in full, with the rest retrieved from reference TRBV18 and TRBJ2-1, is NAGVMQNPRHLVRRRGQEARLRCSPMKGHSHVYWYRQLPEEGLKFMVYLQKENIIDESGMPKERFSAEFPKEGPSILRIQQVVRGDSAAYFCASSPASSPSYNEQFFGPGTRLTVL.

This clone occurred once. CDR3: CASSRIKETQYF. CDR3 sequence (DNA): TGTGCCAGCAGCCGGATTAAAGAGACCCAGTACTTC. The chain links TRBV7-2 to TRBJ2-5; D gene unclear. Trimming pared 5 bases from V and 3 bases from J, leaving 7 bases between. The CDR3 consists of 12 residues. The germline V gene has CDR1 SGHTA and CDR2 FQGNSA.

In its sample, this clone was seen a few times. This rearrangement joins TRBV10-3 to TRBJ2-3; TRBD1 aligns across 9 bases. V lost 11 bases and J lost 4; bases outside the gene matches: 13. CDR1 is ENHRY and CDR2 is SYGVKD in the germline V gene. The CDR3 extends over 15 amino acids. The CDR3 protein is CAADSGTGNADTQYF. Written as DNA, the CDR3 is TGTGCCGCAGATTCCGGGACAGGGAACGCAGATACGCAGTATTTT.

The chain links TRBV11-3 to TRBJ2-5, with D hard to call. The V gene lost 9 bases and the J gene lost 4 bases, with 12 bases spanning the gap. The CDR3 extends over 12 amino acids. The germline gives CDR1 SGHNT, CDR2 YENEEA. CDR3 residues: CASQRAGETQYF. CDR3 coding DNA: TGTGCCAGTCAAAGGGCCGGAGAGACCCAGTACTTC.

The chain recombines TRBV6-5 with TRBJ2-1; D is unclear. CDR1 and CDR2 from the germline V gene are MNHEY and SVGAGI. V lost 4 bases to trimming and J lost 4 bases, with 11 bases between them. This CDR3 has 14 amino acids. CDR3 amino acids: CASSLGATYNEQFF. The CDR3 DNA follows: TGTGCCAGCAGTTTAGGTGCGACTTACAATGAGCAGTTCTTC.